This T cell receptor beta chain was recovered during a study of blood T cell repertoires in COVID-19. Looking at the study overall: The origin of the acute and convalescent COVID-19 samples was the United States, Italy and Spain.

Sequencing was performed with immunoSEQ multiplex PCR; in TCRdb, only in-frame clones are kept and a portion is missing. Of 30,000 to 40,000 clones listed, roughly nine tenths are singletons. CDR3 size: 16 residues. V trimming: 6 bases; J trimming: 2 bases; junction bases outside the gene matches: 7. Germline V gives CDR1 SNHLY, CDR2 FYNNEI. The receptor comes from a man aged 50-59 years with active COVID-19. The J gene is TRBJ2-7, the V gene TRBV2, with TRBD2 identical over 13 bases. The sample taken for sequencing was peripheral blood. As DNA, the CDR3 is TGTGCCAGCAGACCGATTACTAGCGGGGGGGCCTACGAGCAGTACTTC. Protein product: CASRPITSGGAYEQYF.